The 19 T cell receptor beta chains below were found in one sample sequenced in a study of post-analysis software for immune sequencing data. Antigens for these TCRs are unknown. Regarding the study as a whole: Controls showed lower frequencies than patients for a handful of TRBV segments, and TRBV5-6, TRBV5-1 and TRBV20-1 were among these.

Each TCR beta cDNA library carried unique molecular identifiers. TCRdb reprocessed the PCR reads via MiXCR and lists one record per CDR3 protein. The sample consists of hundreds of thousands of distinct CDR3 sequences, 55% to 60% of them appearing once. The sample comprised blood. The receptors originated from a girl aged 2-10 years with multiple sclerosis.

In this sample, this clonotype turned up a few times. The CDR3 loop is CSLWAGNRNYEQYF. CDR3 DNA: TGCAGCCTGTGGGCGGGCAACAGAAATTACGAGCAGTACTTC. The chain recombines TRBV29-1 with TRBJ2-7, with TRBD2 as a possible D gene (5 bases). Trimming shortened V by 8 bases and J by 4 bases, and 21 bases separated the two germline ends. CDR1 and CDR2 (germline): SQVTM, ANQGSEA. This CDR3 contains 14 residues.

This sequence joins TRBV10-3 and TRBJ2-3; the D is unclear. The CDR3 spans 14 residues. The ends were cut back, 2 bases at V and 2 bases at J, with 8 bases in the middle. Germline V gene sequence: CDR1 ENHRY, CDR2 SYGVKD. CDR3 DNA sequence: TGTGCCATCAGTGAGGAACTGTCCACAGATACGCAGTATTTT. Residues: CAISEELSTDTQYF.

This clonotype was detected a few times. The V gene is TRBV29-1, the J gene TRBJ2-3, with 11 bases that match TRBD1. Germline loops: CDR1 SQVTM, CDR2 ANQGSEA. V dropped 7 bases and J dropped 3; count of bases not matched to a gene: 6. The CDR3 consists of 14 residues. The CDR3 DNA reads TGCAGCGCTGAGGGGGACAGGGGGACAGATACGCAGTATTTT. It is translated as CSAEGDRGTDTQYF.

The genes are TRBV2 and TRBJ2-5; possibly TRBD1 or TRBD2 for D (6 bases each). The V end was cut by 6 bases, the J end by 3 bases, with 14 bases between. From germline, CDR1 is SNHLY and CDR2 FYNNEI. This CDR3 has 14 amino acids. CDR3 sequence: CASRSGAREETQYF. For the CDR3, the DNA is TGTGCCAGCAGATCGGGGGCGAGAGAAGAGACCCAGTACTTC.

This clonotype was seen more than once but under ten times. The chain carries TRBV6-5 and TRBJ2-5; 12 positions match TRBD2. Germline CDR1 and CDR2: MNHEY and SVGAGI. CDR3 length: 17 amino acids. V was pared by 7 bases and J by 4 bases, with 13 bases of the junction left unmatched. CDR3 nucleotide sequence: TGTGCCAGCATTTCGGGCACTAGCGGGGGGCTGAGAGAGACCCAGTACTTC. The encoded protein is CASISGTSGGLRETQYF.

The sample holds many counts of this clonotype. This sequence joins TRBV18 and TRBJ2-7, with 9 bases matching TRBD1. V was clipped by 3 bases and J by 0 bases; unmatched bases: 3. Germline CDR1 reads KGHSH; CDR2 reads LQKENI. There are 15 residues in the CDR3. The CDR3 sequence: CASSPGTGSSYEQYF. In nucleotides, the CDR3 is TGTGCCAGCTCACCTGGGACAGGGAGCTCCTACGAGCAGTACTTC.

The chain carries TRBV28 and TRBJ2-5; TRBD2 agrees at 7 bases. Per the germline V gene, CDR1 is MDHEN and CDR2 is SYDVKM. V lost 11 bases to trimming and J lost 3 bases; unmatched junction nucleotides: 6. The CDR3 totals 12 residues. CDR3 in amino acids: CAVLGGEETQYF. In DNA, the CDR3 is TGTGCCGTTCTTGGGGGGGAAGAGACCCAGTACTTC.

The chain links TRBV28 to TRBJ2-3; D gene unclear. The V end lost 10 bases, the J end lost 9 bases, and 20 bases lay between the germline ends. CDR3 length: 13 amino acids. The germline V gene encodes CDR1 MDHEN and CDR2 SYDVKM. CDR3 amino acids: CATADGPTGTQYF. The CDR3 bases are TGTGCCACCGCGGACGGCCCCACTGGAACGCAGTATTTT.

This sequence joins TRBV20-1 and TRBJ2-1, with 13 positions matching TRBD2. Per germline, CDR1 DFQATT and CDR2 SNEGSKA (reference sequence). There are 17 residues in the CDR3. With V trimmed by 3 bases and J by 6 bases, 11 bases remained unmatched. Here the CDR3 DNA reads TGCAGTGCTAGCACTAGCGGGAGGGCCGAGAAGAGCAATGAGCAGTTCTTC. Translating it yields CSASTSGRAEKSNEQFF.

The chain combines TRBV11-1 with TRBJ1-1; TRBD1 is a possible D gene (6 bases). The germline CDR1 and CDR2 sequences are SGHAT and FQDESV (reference sequence). The CDR3 contains 16 residues. The V gene lost 0 bases and the J gene lost 3 bases, with 14 bases spanning the gap. CDR3: CASSLARGGIHTEAFF. The CDR3 DNA sequence: TGTGCCAGCAGCTTAGCCCGGGGGGGCATCCACACTGAAGCTTTCTTT.

The V and J genes are TRBV4-3 and TRBJ2-1; D is undetermined. Germline CDR1 is LGHNA and CDR2 is YSLEER. The V end lost 1 base, the J end lost 0 bases, and 10 bases lay between the germline ends. The CDR3 consists of 16 residues. CDR3 sequence: CASSQGWVTSYNEQFF. The CDR3 bases are TGCGCCAGCAGCCAAGGATGGGTTACCTCCTACAATGAGCAGTTCTTC.

The chain uses TRBV7-9 and TRBJ2-4; unclear D gene. The CDR3 sequence is 12 residues long. Germline V gives CDR1 SEHNR, CDR2 FQNEAQ (reference sequence). V lost 1 base and J 8 bases, leaving 6 bases between the germline ends. The CDR3: CASSLVNDIQYF. For the CDR3, the DNA is TGTGCCAGCAGCTTAGTTAACGACATTCAGTACTTC.

The chain is built from TRBV12-3 or TRBV12-4 and TRBJ2-1; D might be TRBD1 or TRBD2, each matching 6 bases. The CDR3 is 13 residues long. The V gene lost 4 bases and the J gene lost 14 bases, with 18 bases spanning the gap. For the CDR3, the DNA is TGTGCCAGCAGTTCAGGAGCCCCAGGGGAGGAGTTCTTC. It codes for CASSSGAPGEEFF.

CDR3 DNA: TGTGCCACCCTAGTTCCGGGGGGCTCTTTGATCGAGTACTTC. Translation gives CATLVPGGSLIEYF. The chain carries TRBV6-5 and TRBJ2-7, with D perhaps TRBD2 (7 bases). The CDR3 is 14 amino acids. Germline V CDR1 and CDR2: MNHEY, SVGAGI. The V end lost 10 bases, the J end lost 11 bases, and 27 bases lay between the germline ends.

Worth noting for this clonotype: A junction boundary mismatches the germline segment, possibly from a read error. This rearrangement joins TRBV7-8 to TRBJ2-3; TRBD2 aligns across 11 bases. Per the germline V gene, CDR1 is SGHVS and CDR2 is FQNEAQ. The CDR3 length is 15 residues. CDR3 DNA: TGTGCCAGCAGCACGGGACTAGCGGCCACAGATGCGCAGTATTTT. This gives the protein CASSTGLAATDAQYF.

The rearrangement links TRBV29-1 to TRBJ2-5; 9 bases map to TRBD2. V was pared by 6 bases and J by 2 bases, with 1 base of the junction left unmatched. Germline-derived CDR1 and CDR2 are SQVTM and ANQGSEA. The CDR3 is made up of 12 amino acids. The CDR3 sequence: CSVGLAQETQYF. CDR3 coding DNA: TGCAGCGTCGGACTAGCGCAAGAGACCCAGTACTTC.

In its sample, this clonotype was seen a few times. The CDR3: CASSLTGHGELFF. The CDR3, as DNA: TGTGCCAGCAGCTTGACAGGGCACGGGGAGCTGTTTTTT. The rearrangement links TRBV7-9 to TRBJ2-2, with 7 positions matching TRBD1. From germline, CDR1 is SEHNR and CDR2 FQNEAQ (reference sequence). V lost 3 bases to trimming and J lost 7 bases; unmatched junction nucleotides: 2. This CDR3 region has 13 residues.

V gene TRBV29-1 combines with J gene TRBJ2-3, with 7 bases fitting TRBD1. Per the germline V gene, CDR1 is SQVTM and CDR2 is ANQGSEA. The CDR3 runs to 12 residues. The trim removed 6 bases at V and 8 bases at J, leaving 8 bases unmatched. In nucleotides, the CDR3 is TGCAGCGTCGCCTTTGCAGGGGGTACGCAGTATTTT. Its protein is CSVAFAGGTQYF.

The chain uses TRBV25-1 and TRBJ1-2; no clear D. The V end was cut by 4 bases, the J end by 7 bases, with 7 bases between. The germline CDR1 and CDR2 sequences are MGHDK and SYGVNS. This CDR3 spans 11 amino acids. The CDR3 nucleotides read TGTGCCAGCAGTGGAATCGGTGGCTACACCTTC. Translation: CASSGIGGYTF.